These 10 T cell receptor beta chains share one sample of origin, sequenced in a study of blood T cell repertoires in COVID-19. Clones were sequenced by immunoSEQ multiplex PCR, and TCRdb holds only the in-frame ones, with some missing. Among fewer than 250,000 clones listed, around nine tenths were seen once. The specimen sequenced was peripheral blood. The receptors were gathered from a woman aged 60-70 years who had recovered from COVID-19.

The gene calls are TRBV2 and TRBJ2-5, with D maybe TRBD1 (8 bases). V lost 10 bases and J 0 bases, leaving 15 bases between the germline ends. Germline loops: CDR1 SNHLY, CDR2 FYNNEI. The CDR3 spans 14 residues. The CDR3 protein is CATERDRYQETQYF. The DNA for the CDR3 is TGTGCCACCGAGCGGGACAGGTACCAAGAGACCCAGTACTTC.

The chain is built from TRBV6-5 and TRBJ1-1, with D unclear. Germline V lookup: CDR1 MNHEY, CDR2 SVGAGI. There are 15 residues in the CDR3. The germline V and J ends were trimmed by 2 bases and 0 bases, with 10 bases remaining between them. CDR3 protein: CASSYEDNLNTEAFF. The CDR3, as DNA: TGTGCCAGCAGTTACGAAGACAATCTGAACACTGAAGCTTTCTTT.

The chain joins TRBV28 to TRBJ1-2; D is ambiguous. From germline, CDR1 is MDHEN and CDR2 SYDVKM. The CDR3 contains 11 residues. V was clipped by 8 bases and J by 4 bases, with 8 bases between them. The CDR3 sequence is CASGLLYGYTF. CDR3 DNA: TGTGCCAGCGGACTCCTCTATGGCTACACCTTC.

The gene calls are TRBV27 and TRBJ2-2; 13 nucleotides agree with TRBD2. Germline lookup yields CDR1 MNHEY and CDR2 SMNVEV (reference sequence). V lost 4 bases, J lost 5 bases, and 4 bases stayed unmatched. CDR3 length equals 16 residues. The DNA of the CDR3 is TGTGCCAGCAGTTCCCTGACTAGCGGGGGGACCGGGGAGCTGTTTTTT. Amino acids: CASSSLTSGGTGELFF.

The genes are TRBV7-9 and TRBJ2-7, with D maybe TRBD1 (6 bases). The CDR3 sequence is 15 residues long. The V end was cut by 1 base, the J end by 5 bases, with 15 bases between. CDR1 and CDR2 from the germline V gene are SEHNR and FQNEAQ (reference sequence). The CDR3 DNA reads TGTGCCAGCAGCTTAGATTCTGGACAGAAAAACGAGCAGTACTTC. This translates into CASSLDSGQKNEQYF.

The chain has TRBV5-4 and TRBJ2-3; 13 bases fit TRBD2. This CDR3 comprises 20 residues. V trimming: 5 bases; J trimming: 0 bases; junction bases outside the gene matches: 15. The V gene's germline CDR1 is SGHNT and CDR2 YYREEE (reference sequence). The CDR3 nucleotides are TGTGCCAGCAGTCCGACGCCGGGACTAGCGGGGTTTGAGAGCACAGATACGCAGTATTTT. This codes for CASSPTPGLAGFESTDTQYF.

The CDR3 nucleotides read TGTGCCAGCAGCCTCGGGTCTAGCGGGGGGAACCCTTACAATGAGCAGTTCTTC. This encodes CASSLGSSGGNPYNEQFF. The rearrangement links TRBV21-1 to TRBJ2-1; the listed D gene, TRBD2, was not tested against the DNA. TRBV21-1 is a pseudogene. This CDR3 has 18 residues.

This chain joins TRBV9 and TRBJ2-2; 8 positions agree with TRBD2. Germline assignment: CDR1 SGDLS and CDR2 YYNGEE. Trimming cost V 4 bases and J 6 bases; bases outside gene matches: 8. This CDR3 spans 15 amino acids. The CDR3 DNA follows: TGTGCCAGCAGCCCACGGGGGGGCCTTGCCGGGGAGCTGTTTTTT. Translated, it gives CASSPRGGLAGELFF.

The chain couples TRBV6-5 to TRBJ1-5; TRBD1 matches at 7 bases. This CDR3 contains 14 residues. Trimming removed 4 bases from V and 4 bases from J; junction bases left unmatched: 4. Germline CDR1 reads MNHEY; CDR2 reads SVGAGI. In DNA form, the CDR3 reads TGTGCCAGCAGTTTTACAGGGGCGAATCAGCCCCAGCATTTT. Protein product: CASSFTGANQPQHF.

DNA for the CDR3: TGTGCCAGCAGCGTAGCCGCGGGAAGCCTCCAAGAGACCCAGTACTTC. This codes for CASSVAAGSLQETQYF. V is TRBV9 and J is TRBJ2-5; TRBD2 might be the D (6 bases). Germline V lookup: CDR1 SGDLS, CDR2 YYNGEE. The CDR3 sequence is 16 residues long. V gave up 0 bases and J gave up 1 base, with 13 bases separating them.